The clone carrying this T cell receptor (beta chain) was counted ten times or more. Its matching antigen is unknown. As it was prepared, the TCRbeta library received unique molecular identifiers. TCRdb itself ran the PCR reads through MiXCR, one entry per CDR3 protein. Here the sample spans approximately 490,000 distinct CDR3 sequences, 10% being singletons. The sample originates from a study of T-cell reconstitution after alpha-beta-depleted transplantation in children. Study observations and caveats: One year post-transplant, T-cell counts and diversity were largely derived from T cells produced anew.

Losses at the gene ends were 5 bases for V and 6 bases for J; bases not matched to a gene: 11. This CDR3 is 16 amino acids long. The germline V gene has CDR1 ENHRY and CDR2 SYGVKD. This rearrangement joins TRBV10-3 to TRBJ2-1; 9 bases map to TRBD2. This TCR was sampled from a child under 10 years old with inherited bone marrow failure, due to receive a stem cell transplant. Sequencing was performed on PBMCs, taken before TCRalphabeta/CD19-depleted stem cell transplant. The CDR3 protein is CAISSGSGRMGNEQFF. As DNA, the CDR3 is TGTGCCATCAGTTCGGGTAGCGGGAGAATGGGCAATGAGCAGTTCTTC.